The 30 T cell receptor beta chains below all came from one sample that was sequenced in a study of quantifying T cell responses using KT2 cells. Whole-study context: Reverse transcription used primers in the TCR alpha and beta constant regions.

A single-stranded UMI oligo with SP2 sequence was ligated to cDNA 3' ends. The first PCR ran 4 to 5 cycles with an equimolar RC1.1 and RC1.2 beta primer mix. TCRdb re-called the UMI-ligation and nested PCR reads with MiXCR, one entry per CDR3 protein. In the table there are 40,000 to 50,000 distinct CDR3 sequences, about 18% of which are singletons. Sequencing was performed on PBMCs spiked with cells of the T cell clone KT2. The receptors come from a human donor.

The V gene is TRBV6-4, the J gene TRBJ2-2, with TRBD2 as a possible D gene (6 bases). The CDR3 extends over 13 amino acids. Germline CDR1 is MRHNA and CDR2 is SNTAGT. V shed 6 bases and J shed 6 bases, with 11 bases lying between them. The CDR3 sequence: CASSPGSPGELFF. The CDR3, as DNA: TGTGCCAGCAGCCCCGGGAGTCCCGGGGAGCTGTTTTTT.

The V gene is TRBV27, the J gene TRBJ1-1; D ambiguous. Germline-derived CDR1 and CDR2 are MNHEY and SMNVEV (reference sequence). The CDR3 runs 14 residues. Trimming shortened V by 4 bases and J by 1 base, and 10 bases separated the two germline ends. CDR3 in amino acids: CASSSLNSNTEAFF. The CDR3 DNA follows: TGTGCCAGCAGTTCCCTTAACTCGAACACTGAAGCTTTCTTT.

In its sample, this clonotype was seen many times. The chain links TRBV3-1 to TRBJ2-6; tentatively, D is TRBD1 (6 bases). V was pared by 5 bases and J by 2 bases, with 10 bases between. Germline CDR1 is LGHDT and CDR2 is YNNKEL (reference sequence). The CDR3 has 15 amino acids. The CDR3, as DNA: TGTGCCAGCAGCACCAGGGGACCTGGGGCCAACGTCCTGACTTTC. It codes for CASSTRGPGANVLTF.

The rearrangement uses TRBV6-1 and TRBJ2-6; D perhaps matches TRBD1 (5 bases). The CDR3 consists of 15 residues. The V and J ends lost 2 bases and 0 bases respectively, with 5 bases between them. The germline gives CDR1 MNHNS, CDR2 SASEGT. The CDR3 reads CASSEQGSGANVLTF. CDR3 nucleotides: TGTGCCAGCAGTGAACAGGGCTCTGGGGCCAACGTCCTGACTTTC.

This rearrangement joins TRBV9 to TRBJ2-5, with 8 bases lining up with TRBD1. CDR1 is SGDLS and CDR2 is YYNGEE in the germline V gene. This CDR3 is built from 14 residues. With V trimmed by 0 bases and J by 4 bases, 2 bases remained unmatched. This CDR3 is CASSVAGQGETQYF. The CDR3, as DNA: TGTGCCAGCAGCGTAGCAGGACAGGGAGAGACCCAGTACTTC.

This clonotype was detected a few times. The chain employs TRBV3-1 and TRBJ1-3; TRBD1 is a possible D gene (5 bases). V was clipped by 1 base and J by 0 bases, with 10 bases between them. CDR3 length equals 16 residues. Per germline, CDR1 LGHDT and CDR2 YNNKEL (reference sequence). Here the CDR3 DNA reads TGTGCCAGCAGCCAAGGGGCAGGGAGCTCTGGAAACACCATATATTTT. Its translation: CASSQGAGSSGNTIYF.

The J gene is TRBJ2-3, the V gene TRBV7-9; the D is unclear. The germline CDR1 and CDR2 sequences are SEHNR and FQNEAQ (reference sequence). With 5 bases removed from V and 5 bases from J, the gap between germline ends came to 14 bases. This CDR3 is built from 14 residues. The CDR3 protein is CASSRALGGDTQYF. In DNA form, the CDR3 reads TGTGCCAGCAGCCGGGCGCTGGGTGGAGATACGCAGTATTTT.

This clonotype was seen only a few times. The V gene is TRBV7-6, the J gene TRBJ2-5; 9 positions match TRBD2. The V segment lost 5 bases and the J segment 5 bases; nucleotides outside the gene matches: 9. This CDR3 region has 15 residues. The germline V gene has CDR1 SGHVS and CDR2 FNYEAQ. Here the CDR3 DNA reads TGTGCCAGCAGCCTTACTACTAGCGGGTCGGAGACCCAGTACTTC. Its protein product is CASSLTTSGSETQYF.

Only a few counts were recorded for this clonotype. The genes are TRBV12-3 or TRBV12-4 and TRBJ1-1, with no clear D. The CDR3 is made up of 11 amino acids. V lost 8 bases and J lost 1, with 5 bases in between. The CDR3 protein is CASEGNTEAFF. The CDR3 DNA reads as TGTGCCAGCGAGGGGAACACTGAAGCTTTCTTT.

In this sample, this clonotype turned up a few times. The gene calls are TRBV6-5 and TRBJ1-2, with D perhaps matching TRBD1 (6 bases). Trimming took off 0 bases at V and 6 bases at J, with 14 bases between the two ends. The CDR3 length is 15 residues. The V gene's germline CDR1 is MNHEY and CDR2 SVGAGI. The CDR3 bases are TGTGCCAGCAGTTACTCGAAGGGGACAAGGAATGGCTACACCTTC. Translated, it gives CASSYSKGTRNGYTF.

This sequence joins TRBV7-2 and TRBJ2-3; TRBD2 matches 10 bases. Germline V gene lookup returns CDR1 SGHTA and CDR2 FQGNSA. With 5 bases clipped from V and 6 bases from J, the junction kept 8 bases outside the gene matches. This CDR3 spans 15 amino acids. CDR3 sequence: CASSPALAGADTQYF. CDR3 in DNA: TGTGCCAGCAGCCCGGCCCTAGCGGGAGCCGATACGCAGTATTTT.

The gene calls are TRBV10-2 and TRBJ2-1; possibly TRBD2 for D (6 bases). Trimming cost V 8 bases and J 7 bases, with 9 bases left between them. Germline V gene data show CDR1 as WSHSY and CDR2 as SAAADI. This CDR3 has 11 residues. Here the CDR3 reads CASRGGNEQFF. The CDR3 nucleotides are TGCGCCAGCCGTGGGGGGAATGAGCAGTTCTTC.

The table lists this clonotype with a count of one. V gene TRBV29-1 combines with J gene TRBJ1-1; D remains ambiguous. Looked up from germline, CDR1 is SQVTM and CDR2 is ANQGSEA. CDR3 size: 13 residues. Trimming stripped 7 bases from V and 4 bases from J, with 16 bases between. Here the CDR3 reads CSARAGSGTEAFF. The CDR3 bases are TGCAGCGCACGCGCCGGGAGCGGCACTGAAGCTTTCTTT.

In this sample, this clonotype turned up a few times. This rearrangement joins TRBV11-1 to TRBJ2-2; D unresolved. The V gene lost 8 bases and the J gene lost 1 base, with 11 bases spanning the gap. The germline gives CDR1 SGHAT, CDR2 FQDESV (reference sequence). This CDR3 spans 14 amino acids. The chain's CDR3 is CASVGRVNTGELFF. CDR3 coding DNA: TGTGCCAGCGTTGGGCGCGTGAACACCGGGGAGCTGTTTTTT.

The chain has TRBV29-1 and TRBJ2-7, with 8 bases identical to TRBD1. After removal of 4 bases from V and 0 bases from J, the junction contained 2 bases not matched to a gene. CDR1 is SQVTM, CDR2 ANQGSEA, per germline. This CDR3 region has 13 residues. The CDR3 here is CSVAQGDSYEQYF. The CDR3 DNA reads as TGCAGCGTTGCACAGGGGGACTCCTACGAGCAGTACTTC.

This clonotype was observed a handful of times. The chain combines TRBV6-5 with TRBJ2-7, with a possible D match to TRBD1 (6 bases). This CDR3 has 13 amino acids. V was pared by 8 bases and J by 0 bases, with 11 bases between. Germline assignment: CDR1 MNHEY and CDR2 SVGAGI. For the CDR3, the DNA is TGTGCCAGCTTGGACAGTTACTCCTACGAGCAGTACTTC. It specifies CASLDSYSYEQYF.

This clonotype came up a few times. J is TRBJ2-5 and V is TRBV29-1, with D maybe TRBD2 (5 bases). Germline V lookup: CDR1 SQVTM, CDR2 ANQGSEA. V was trimmed by 8 bases and J by 2 bases, leaving 9 bases between them. CDR3 length: 11 amino acids. The CDR3 is CSHTRQETQYF. The CDR3 nucleotides read TGCAGCCATACTAGGCAAGAGACCCAGTACTTC.

The chain joins TRBV19 to TRBJ1-5; 8 bases line up with TRBD1. The CDR3 loop spans 14 amino acids. Germline V gene lookup returns CDR1 LNHDA and CDR2 SQIVND (reference sequence). V trimming: 9 bases; J trimming: 7 bases; junction bases outside the gene matches: 11. The DNA for the CDR3 is TGTGCCAGCCGAGGACAGGGAACATCGCAGCCCCAGCATTTT. As protein: CASRGQGTSQPQHF.

The chain carries TRBV4-2 and TRBJ2-3; D tentatively reads TRBD1 or TRBD2 (7 bases each). In germline, CDR1 is LGHNA, CDR2 YNFKEQ. The CDR3 contains 15 residues. V lost 6 bases to trimming and J lost 4 bases, with 17 bases between them. CDR3 protein: CASSYTGEGSDTQYF. The DNA for the CDR3 is TGTGCCAGCAGTTACACAGGGGAGGGGTCAGATACGCAGTATTTT.

As to this clonotype: The junction departs from the called germline gene at one end, perhaps through a read error. The rearrangement uses TRBV13 and TRBJ2-3; weak D call: TRBD1 (5 bases). Germline lookup yields CDR1 PRHDT and CDR2 FYEKMQ (reference sequence). The CDR3 is made up of 15 amino acids. The CDR3 DNA is TGTGCCAGCAGCGTAGGACAACCTTCGGCAGATACGCAGTATTTT. Translated: CASSVGQPSADTQYF.

With respect to this clonotype: At one boundary the junction diverges from the germline segment, which might be a read error. The CDR3: CASTVGGLNTEAFF. DNA for the CDR3: TGTGCCAGCACCGTAGGGGGTCTCAACACTGAAGCTTTCTTT. This rearrangement joins TRBV9 to TRBJ1-1, with D possibly matching TRBD1 (6 bases). This CDR3 contains 14 residues. Germline CDR1 SGDLS, CDR2 YYNGEE.

This clonotype came up many times. The chain has TRBV4-3 and TRBJ2-6, with D possibly matching TRBD1 (6 bases). CDR1 is LGHNA, CDR2 YSLEER, per germline. Trimming took off 0 bases at V and 1 base at J, with 7 bases between the two ends. The CDR3 sequence is 16 residues long. This CDR3 reads CASSQETGSGANVLTF. CDR3 DNA sequence: TGCGCCAGCAGCCAAGAAACAGGGTCTGGGGCCAACGTCCTGACTTTC.

V gene TRBV7-2 combines with J gene TRBJ1-2, with 11 bases fitting TRBD1. The CDR3 totals 15 residues. Unmatched junction bases numbered 6, after V lost 5 bases and J lost 4 bases. Per germline, CDR1 SGHTA and CDR2 FQGNSA. The chain's CDR3 is CASSLSDRGPYGYTF. CDR3 bases: TGTGCCAGCAGCCTTTCGGACAGGGGGCCCTATGGCTACACCTTC.

The chain is built from TRBV3-1 and TRBJ1-5; 7 nucleotides align to TRBD1. The J segment lost 7 bases and the V segment lost 5 bases, leaving 5 bases of the junction unmatched. The length of the CDR3 is 13 residues. Germline values: CDR1 LGHDT, CDR2 YNNKEL (reference sequence). The CDR3 region is CASSVRGFQPQHF. CDR3 nucleotide sequence: TGTGCCAGCAGCGTCAGGGGGTTCCAGCCCCAGCATTTT.

The V call is TRBV7-2, the J call TRBJ2-5; TRBD2 matches at 9 bases. V shed 1 base and J 4 bases; nucleotides not matched to a gene: 4. The germline V gene has CDR1 SGHTA and CDR2 FQGNSA. This CDR3 contains 15 residues. Here the CDR3 reads CASSLVRAGGETQYF. The DNA for the CDR3 is TGTGCCAGCAGCTTAGTAAGAGCGGGAGGAGAGACCCAGTACTTC.

This clonotype was detected ten times or more. Here the CDR3 DNA reads TGTGCCATCAGAGTAGGGACTAGCGGGAGTGATGAGCAGTTCTTC. Residues: CAIRVGTSGSDEQFF. The rearrangement uses TRBV10-3 and TRBJ2-1; 14 positions agree with TRBD2. The trim removed 6 bases at V and 8 bases at J, leaving 6 bases unmatched. The CDR3 is 15 residues long. Germline CDR1 and CDR2: ENHRY and SYGVKD.

There are a few counts of this clonotype. The gene calls are TRBV4-2 and TRBJ2-3; 14 bases agree with TRBD2. Germline V gives CDR1 LGHNA, CDR2 YNFKEQ. The CDR3 is 17 amino acids. The junction had 9 bases not matched to a gene; V was cut back by 0 bases and J by 10 bases. CDR3 amino acids: CASSQEETSGGALPQYF. As DNA, the CDR3 is TGTGCCAGCAGCCAAGAGGAGACTAGCGGGGGGGCACTTCCGCAGTATTTT.

The chain recombines TRBV5-6 with TRBJ1-1; 8 nucleotides align to TRBD1. The V and J ends lost 4 bases and 2 bases, in that order; junction bases with no gene match: 7. CDR1 is SGHDT, CDR2 YYEEEE, per germline. The CDR3 has 15 residues. The CDR3 spells CASSRTDRDNTEAFF. In DNA, the CDR3 is TGTGCCAGCAGCCGGACGGACAGGGATAACACTGAAGCTTTCTTT.

A few counts support this clonotype. The chain uses TRBV7-8 and TRBJ1-2; no clear D gene. In germline, CDR1 is SGHVS, CDR2 FQNEAQ. Between the trimmed V and J ends, which lost 3 bases and 8 bases, there was a span of 10 bases. The CDR3 covers 12 residues. The chain's CDR3 is CASSFTQAGYTF. The CDR3 region has the DNA TGTGCCAGCAGCTTTACTCAGGCGGGCTACACCTTC. Full variable domain (rest looked up from reference TRBV7-8 and TRBJ1-2): GAGVSQSPRYKVAKRGQDVALRCDPISGHVSLFWYQQALGQGPEFLTYFQNEAQLDKSGLPSDRFFAERPEGSVSTLKIQRTQQEDSAVYLCASSFTQAGYTFGSGTRLTVV.

This clonotype was seen at least ten times. The chain carries TRBV4-1 and TRBJ2-1, with a possible D match to TRBD2 (5 bases). The CDR3 contains 14 residues. The V end lost 3 bases, the J end lost 5 bases, and 11 bases lay between the germline ends. From germline, CDR1 is MGHRA and CDR2 YSYEKL. The CDR3, as DNA: TGCGCCAGCAGCCATCCAGCGCGGGACAATGAGCAGTTCTTC. It is translated as CASSHPARDNEQFF.